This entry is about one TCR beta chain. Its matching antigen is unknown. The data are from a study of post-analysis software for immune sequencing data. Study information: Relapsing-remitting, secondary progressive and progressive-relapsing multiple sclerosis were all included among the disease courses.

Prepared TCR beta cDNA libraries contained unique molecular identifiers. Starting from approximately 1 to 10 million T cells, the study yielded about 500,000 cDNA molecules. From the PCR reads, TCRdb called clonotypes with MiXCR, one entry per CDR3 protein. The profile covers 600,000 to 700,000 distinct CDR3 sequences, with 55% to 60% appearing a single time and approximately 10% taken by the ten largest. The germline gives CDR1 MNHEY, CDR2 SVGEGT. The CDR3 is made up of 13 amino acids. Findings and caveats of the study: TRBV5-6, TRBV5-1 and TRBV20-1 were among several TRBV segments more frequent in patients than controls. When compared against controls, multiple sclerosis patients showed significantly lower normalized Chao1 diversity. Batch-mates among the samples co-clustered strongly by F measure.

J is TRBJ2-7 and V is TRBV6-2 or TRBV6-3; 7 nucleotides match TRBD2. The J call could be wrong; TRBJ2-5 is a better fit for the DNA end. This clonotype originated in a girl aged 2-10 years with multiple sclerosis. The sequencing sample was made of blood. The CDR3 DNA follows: TGTGCCAGCAGCCGGACTAGTCGGGAGACCCAGTACTTC. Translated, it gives CASSRTSRETQYF.